The text below deals with one TCR beta chain. Its antigen is currently not known. No per-base quality is available; no much larger clone lies one base away. This sample stems from a study of shared clonotypes between healthy human individuals (dated by TCRdb to 2020 to 2022). As for the study more broadly: Three men and a couple of women, aged 18 to 49 years, made up the cohort. To estimate repertoire size and how much clonotype sharing occurs between individuals, the study deeply sequenced the blood TCR repertoires of about five healthy adults. To increase sequencing depth and limit assay-specific biases, different laboratories used diverse techniques to prepare libraries and sequence TCR repertoires. Between about 0.8 and 9 billion PBMCs per donor were obtained by leukapheresis.

Donors were healthy HIV-negative adults with no recently reported acute infections or vaccinations. Only Caucasian adults living in Nashville, Tennessee, USA were represented among the donors. For unsorted samples, 85 million to 100 million PBMCs were counted, and genomic DNA was extracted using the QIAamp DNA Blood Mini kit. After blood collection by leukapheresis, PBMCs were isolated using Ficoll-Histopaque density gradient centrifugation and then cryopreserved in the vapor phase of liquid nitrogen. Using the deep immunoSEQ assay, TCR CDR3 regions were amplified from genomic DNA by multiplex PCR. Extracted genomic DNA from each cell subset was spread evenly across all wells of several immunoSEQ 96-well plates, with each plate serving as a replicate. For unsorted PBMC, roughly 300 ng of genomic DNA, equivalent to 25,000 to 35,000 T cell genomes, went into each replicate PCR. Genomic DNA from unsorted PBMC was sequenced over ten immunoSEQ deep assay plates. The purified libraries were quantified using a Qubit 3.0 fluorometer, sized with a Bioanalyzer 2100, and then quantified again using the KAPA Library Quantification kit. Every immunoSEQ 96-well plate was sequenced on a dedicated single-read 150-cycle Illumina NextSeq 550 flow cell. Per the source publication's procedure: The immunoSEQ output contained only junctional sequences without quality scores, so filtering could not match that applied to full-length reads. To assign V/J genes and CDR3, sequences were annotated against IMGT germline references using PyIR, a Python wrapper for IgBLAST v1.9. Any read was removed if the V/J assignment was weak (E-value above 1e-6), the CDR3 was missing, or the read contained stop codons, out-of-frame junctions, or ambiguous translated residues. V3J clonotypes were defined by identical inferred V gene, J gene, and CDR3 amino acid sequence. Percentage overlap between repertoires was computed as shared unique clonotypes divided by the size of the smaller repertoire. Repertoire richness was assessed with RTK rarefaction, the Chao1 estimator, and Recon v2.1 estimates of unobserved clonotypes. TCRdb retrieved this table from immuneACCESS and kept in-frame rearrangements only. Not all clones are present; in checked studies, unresolved V genes account for under half, and no reason is known for the remainder. The DNA was the basis for D and trimming; V, J and clone size are from that table. The sample table records about 100,000 clones; roughly half of these occur just once. Over 13% of the sample is held by the ten biggest clonotypes.

The CDR3, from cysteine to phenylalanine, totals 18 residues. CDR3 DNA is the only sequence kept; it has 54 bases, read in frame from the first base. Clipping removes 5 bases from V and 2 bases from J, with 9 as the unmatched junction base count. CDR1 is given as LNHDA and CDR2 as SQIVND, both from the germline V gene (reference sequence). General study outcomes and caveats: The genetic and exposure-history diversity represented was limited by the small number of donors. Pairwise subsampling led to the expectation that sequencing depth would affect the degree of clonotype sharing among donors. Sampling was limited to blood, and TCR repertoires in tissue likely differ from TCR repertoires in blood.

Input material: PBMCs. The sequence joins TRBV19 to TRBJ2-7, and TRBD2 matches 16 of the central bases. The receptor was derived from a woman aged 40 to 50 in good health. Some clones in this sample may be carry-over from other donors' samples. The CDR3 amino acid sequence is: CASSQAGLAGGLAYEQYF. The DNA sequence follows: TGTGCCAGTAGTCAGGCGGGACTAGCGGGAGGGCTAGCCTACGAGCAGTACTTC.